This T cell receptor (beta chain) was obtained from a study of T cell responses to AZD1222 COVID-19 vaccine. The study's findings and limits: In all cases, repertoires were sampled only after the peak T cell response. Spike as a whole was targeted by vaccine-associated CD4 TCRs, dominant at 160-218 and 743-854.

This CDR3 is built from 15 residues. Germline CDR1 reads MDHEN; CDR2 reads SYDVKM. V gave up 5 bases and J gave up 7 bases; unmatched junction bases: 10. About this clone itself: Its antigen is still unknown.

Generated by immunoSEQ multiplex PCR, the TCRdb table keeps only in-frame clones and is missing some. The sample consists of approximately 200,000 clones, 91% of them appearing once. The chain carries TRBV28 and TRBJ1-5, with 8 positions matching TRBD1. Sequences were derived from peripheral blood, sampled 28 days after the second AZD1222 dose. The TCR originated in an adult who received the AZD1222 COVID-19 vaccine. The chain's CDR3 is CASSLGQGFRQPQHF. CDR3 nucleotides: TGTGCCAGCAGTCTTGGACAGGGCTTTCGGCAGCCCCAGCATTTT.